This T cell receptor (beta chain) was recorded in a study of T cell repertoires and HLA-DP antigens. About the research overall: Sorted CD137+CD4+ samples averaged roughly 210 ng DNA; pre-culture CD4+ samples, about 1,200 ng.

The primer mix covered 54 TRBV segments and 13 TRBJ segments. Here immunoSEQ multiplex PCR was the method, and the copy in TCRdb shows in-frame clones only, minus some. The data hold over 60,000 clones, with around four fifths observed a single time. Study-level results: Responder cells were total CD4+ cells with a HeLa antigen-presenting system. Average cumulative frequency of previously undetected clones was approximately 34% against one allele and under 55% against the other.

Note on this clone: Its antigen is unknown.

CDR3 length equals 15 residues. Germline trimming cut 6 bases from V and 1 base from J; bases unmatched to any gene: 6. Per germline, CDR1 SGHTA and CDR2 FQGNSA. This sequence originates from a man in his 60s in good health and CMV-seronegative. Material: CD4+ T cells from PBMCs. This chain connects TRBV7-2 to TRBJ1-3; 7 bases are a match to TRBD1. The CDR3 DNA is TGTGCCAGCAGTTATTCGACAGGGTCTGGAAACACCATATATTTT. This gives the protein CASSYSTGSGNTIYF.